This passage covers 21 T cell receptor beta chains from one sample sequenced in a study of blood T cells in healthy people across ages. Sample-barcoded 5' priming and a J-beta primer mix drove a second PCR of about 6 to 11 cycles. TCRdb re-derived calls from the 5' RACE reads in MiXCR, one entry per CDR3 protein. The sample consists of 650,000 or so distinct CDR3 sequences, around 52% of them appearing once. The sequenced material came from blood. The receptors come from a woman aged 80 or over in good health.

V usage is TRBV20-1 and J usage is TRBJ1-6; D is uncertain. Germline V gives CDR1 DFQATT, CDR2 SNEGSKA (reference sequence). The V end lost 6 bases, the J end lost 5 bases, and 11 bases lay between the germline ends. The CDR3 is 13 residues long. CDR3 sequence reads: CSATGGNNSPLHF. CDR3 bases: TGCAGTGCCACCGGCGGCAATAATTCACCCCTCCACTTT.

This clonotype was recorded many times. V usage is TRBV11-2 and J usage is TRBJ1-2; TRBD1 is a possible D gene (6 bases). Trimming took 5 bases from V and 4 from J, leaving 20 bases between them. CDR3 length: 16 amino acids. CDR1 SGHAT and CDR2 FQNNGV come from the germline V gene. CDR3 nucleotide sequence: TGTGCCAGCAGCCCCCGGGACATAGGCCTGGGCTATGGCTACACCTTC. It codes for CASSPRDIGLGYGYTF.

This clonotype was found many times. The chain uses TRBV28 and TRBJ2-3, with TRBD1 matching 7 bases. V lost 6 bases, J lost 3 bases, and 9 bases stayed unmatched. CDR3 length equals 15 residues. Germline-derived CDR1 and CDR2 are MDHEN and SYDVKM. CDR3 in DNA: TGTGCCAGCAGCCCGGGGACAGATGGGACAGATACGCAGTATTTT. Its protein is CASSPGTDGTDTQYF.

V usage is TRBV24-1 and J usage is TRBJ2-3; no reliable D call. Germline lookup yields CDR1 KGHDR and CDR2 SFDVKD. Trimming removed 4 bases from V and 1 base from J, with 8 bases in between. The length of the CDR3 is 14 residues. Here the CDR3 DNA reads TGTGCCACCAGTGACCTTGGACGCACAGATACGCAGTATTTT. It is translated as CATSDLGRTDTQYF.

This clonotype was found many times. The chain has TRBV29-1 and TRBJ2-3; the match to TRBD2 covers 7 bases. CDR1 is SQVTM, CDR2 ANQGSEA, per germline. V shed 6 bases and J 0 bases; nucleotides not matched to a gene: 12. The CDR3 consists of 16 residues. The chain's CDR3 is CSVRKRGEPSTDTQYF. In DNA, the CDR3 is TGCAGCGTAAGAAAGCGGGGCGAACCTAGCACAGATACGCAGTATTTT.

This clonotype was observed many times. V is TRBV5-1 and J is TRBJ2-5; 11 nucleotides line up with TRBD2. The CDR3 has 17 residues. Germline V CDR1 and CDR2: SGHRS, YFSETQ. V lost 4 bases and J lost 0; bases outside the gene matches: 8. The CDR3: CASSKAGTSGDQETQYF. The CDR3 DNA reads TGCGCCAGCAGCAAAGCAGGGACTAGCGGAGACCAAGAGACCCAGTACTTC.

This clonotype was detected many times. CDR3 DNA: TGCAGTGCTAGCCCTTCTTACTGCGAGCAGTACTTC. Translation gives CSASPSYCEQYF. The rearrangement uses TRBV20-1 and TRBJ2-7; no firm D call. The V gene lost 3 bases and the J gene lost 6 bases, with 12 bases spanning the gap. This CDR3 has 12 residues. Per germline, CDR1 DFQATT and CDR2 SNEGSKA (reference sequence).

This clonotype was seen only once. This clone may be a read error of a much larger clone one base away. This chain joins TRBV7-9 and TRBJ2-7; tentatively, D is TRBD2 (5 bases). Germline CDR1 SEHNR, CDR2 FQNEAQ (reference sequence). The CDR3 loop spans 14 amino acids. V was cut by 4 bases and J by 10 bases, with 20 bases left in between. CDR3 loop: CASSSLGFQENQYF. CDR3 DNA sequence: TGTGCCAGCAGCTCACTAGGTTTCCAAGAGAACCAGTACTTC.

The chain couples TRBV30 to TRBJ1-2; D not certain. V was clipped by 2 bases and J by 4 bases, with 11 bases between them. This CDR3 has 13 amino acids. CDR1 is GTSNPN, CDR2 SVGIG, per germline (reference sequence). CDR3 region: CAWSPPGRYGYTF. In DNA form, the CDR3 reads TGTGCCTGGAGTCCTCCCGGGCGCTATGGCTACACCTTC.

The rearrangement joins TRBV5-1 to TRBJ1-2, with D perhaps matching TRBD1 (6 bases). The germline CDR1 and CDR2 sequences are SGHRS and YFSETQ. With 0 bases removed from V and 6 bases from J, the gap between germline ends came to 12 bases. There are 14 residues in the CDR3. The CDR3 protein is CASSLVGAQHGYTF. For the CDR3, the DNA is TGCGCCAGCAGCTTGGTGGGGGCGCAGCATGGCTACACCTTC.

This clonotype is labeled medium-sized. The J gene is TRBJ2-7, the V gene TRBV29-1; 7 nucleotides line up with TRBD2. Germline V gene sequence: CDR1 SQVTM, CDR2 ANQGSEA. CDR3 length equals 13 residues. The ends lost 7 bases at V and 3 bases at J; junction bases unmatched: 9. In nucleotides, the CDR3 is TGCAGCGCGGGGGAGGGGTTCGGCTACGAGCAGTACTTC. The encoded protein is CSAGEGFGYEQYF.

The chain carries TRBV12-3 or TRBV12-4 and TRBJ2-2; 8 bases are a match to TRBD2. V shed 1 base, J shed 5 bases, and the junction held 3 bases outside the gene matches. This CDR3 is 15 amino acids long. CDR3 protein: CASSLVPSGTGELFF. As DNA, the CDR3 is TGTGCCAGCAGTTTAGTGCCTAGCGGGACCGGGGAGCTGTTTTTT.

J is TRBJ2-2 and V is TRBV24-1; D not certain. Germline V gives CDR1 KGHDR, CDR2 SFDVKD. V was cut by 3 bases and J by 5 bases, with 6 bases left in between. The length of the CDR3 is 13 residues. This CDR3 reads CATSDLRTGELFF. CDR3 bases: TGTGCCACCAGTGATCTCCGGACCGGGGAGCTGTTTTTT.

This clonotype was recorded many times. The chain combines TRBV20-1 with TRBJ2-5; D is perhaps TRBD1 (6 bases). Germline V gene lookup returns CDR1 DFQATT and CDR2 SNEGSKA (reference sequence). This CDR3 comprises 14 residues. V was cut by 7 bases and J by 1 base, with 16 bases left in between. As DNA, the CDR3 is TGCAGTGGGAATCTAGACAGGTTCCAAGAGACCCAGTACTTC. It is translated as CSGNLDRFQETQYF.

A single count supports this clonotype. The genes are TRBV29-1 and TRBJ2-1, with 9 bases matching TRBD1. V gave up 4 bases and J gave up 6 bases; unmatched junction bases: 7. This CDR3 comprises 14 residues. The germline CDR1 and CDR2 sequences are SQVTM and ANQGSEA. In DNA, the CDR3 is TGCAGCGTTGGGGGACAGGGCATGGTCAATGAGCAGTTCTTC. Amino acids: CSVGGQGMVNEQFF.

V gene TRBV10-3 combines with J gene TRBJ1-6; TRBD1 matches 10 bases. Germline CDR1 ENHRY, CDR2 SYGVKD. There are 14 residues in the CDR3. Trimming took 6 bases from V and 10 from J; bases not matched to a gene: 6. This CDR3 reads CAISSGTGASPLHF. CDR3 DNA: TGTGCCATCAGCTCCGGGACAGGGGCCTCACCCCTCCACTTT.

V gene TRBV20-1 combines with J gene TRBJ2-1, with a weak D call TRBD2 (5 bases). The better agreement between TRBJ2-7 and the DNA end casts doubt on the J call. Germline V gene data show CDR1 as DFQATT and CDR2 as SNEGSKA (reference sequence). The CDR3 has 15 residues. DNA for the CDR3: TGCAGTGCTACGACGGGGTCCAGCTCCTACAATGAGCAGTACTTC. Translated, it gives CSATTGSSSYNEQYF.

The gene calls are TRBV9 and TRBJ1-2; 7 nucleotides align to TRBD1. The germline gives CDR1 SGDLS, CDR2 YYNGEE. V gave up 6 bases and J gave up 4 bases; unmatched junction bases: 6. The CDR3 loop spans 13 amino acids. The CDR3 protein is CASMRDRSYGYTF. CDR3 bases: TGTGCCAGCATGAGGGACAGAAGCTATGGCTACACCTTC.

This chain uses TRBV9 with TRBJ2-6, with D unresolved. Germline values: CDR1 SGDLS, CDR2 YYNGEE. V was trimmed by 4 bases and J by 4 bases, leaving 6 bases between them. This CDR3 is built from 13 residues. CDR3 amino acids: CASSPWGANVLTF. CDR3 DNA sequence: TGTGCCAGCAGCCCCTGGGGGGCCAACGTCCTGACTTTC.

In this sample, this clonotype turned up many times. V is TRBV10-3 and J is TRBJ1-5, with D hard to call. Germline loops: CDR1 ENHRY, CDR2 SYGVKD. This CDR3 contains 13 residues. Trimming pared 9 bases from V and 5 bases from J, leaving 14 bases between. This CDR3 is CAITPTVDQPQHF. CDR3 DNA: TGTGCCATAACCCCGACGGTGGATCAGCCCCAGCATTTT.

A word on this clonotype: Just one base apart from a much larger clone, this may be a read error. This chain uses TRBV2 with TRBJ2-1; D might be TRBD1 (5 bases). CDR1 is SNHLY and CDR2 is FYNNEI in the germline V gene. Trimming left V 6 bases short and J 10 bases short, with 10 bases between. The CDR3 length is 11 residues. DNA for the CDR3: TGTGCCAGCAGGACAGCCGCCGAGCAGTTCTTC. Its protein product is CASRTAAEQFF.